This entry describes one TCR beta chain. Its specificity is not known. TCRdb re-analysed the reads in MiXCR, keeping a single row per CDR3 protein. The data hold approximately 56,000 distinct CDR3 sequences, with around 20% observed a single time. This record belongs to a study of T cell repertoires in cytomegalovirus infection. Study-level information: CMV epitopes, recently identified HLA-C-restricted and well-studied HLA-B-restricted, were used. Study-level points and caveats: The ex vivo response was dominated by HLA-C-restricted CMV-specific TCR beta clonotypes.

Germline V lookup: CDR1 MNHEY, CDR2 SVGEGT. This CDR3 spans 11 amino acids. V was pared by 0 bases and J by 9 bases, with 6 bases between. The source material was CD8+ T cells from cultured PBMCs, sampled from culture after CMV antigen stimulation. This chain connects TRBV6-2 or TRBV6-3 to TRBJ2-7; D is unclear. This TCR was sampled from a human donor in good health (CMV status not recorded). Some clones in this sample may be carry-over from other donors' samples. The CDR3 spells CASSYSMAQYF. In nucleotides, the CDR3 is TGTGCCAGCAGTTACTCGATGGCGCAGTACTTC.